These T cell receptor beta chains were read from a single sample in a study of blood T cell repertoires in COVID-19. This table comes from immunoSEQ multiplex PCR, and its TCRdb copy is limited to in-frame clones, with some not included. Found here are more than 250,000 clones, more than 70% of them singletons; the top ten hold 1.5% to 2%. The source material was peripheral blood. Receptors originate from a woman aged 45-60 years with acute or convalescent COVID-19. Each CDR3 is given with its conserved first and last residue. The D gene is left open where the match is weak. Clone size appears in some rows only: once, few, many, or a class for an expanded clone.

TGTGCCAGCAGGCCGGGACAGGGGATAGATGAGCAGTTCTTC	CASRPGQGIDEQFF	NA	TRBV6-6	TRBJ2-1	TRBD1
TGTGCCAGCAGACCCGGGGGGGACAGGGTGTGTCCCCCTTTTACCGAGCAGTACTTC	CASRPGGDRVCPPFTEQYF	NA	TRBV11-3	TRBJ2-7	NA
TGTGCCAGCAGCTTAGGCGGGGGATTCGACACTGAAGCTTTCTTT	CASSLGGGFDTEAFF	NA	TRBV11-2	TRBJ1-1	NA
TGTGCCAGCAGCCCGGAGGAGGGGATTCAGTACTTC	CASSPEEGIQYF	NA	TRBV16	TRBJ2-4	NA
TGTGCACACAGGGACAGGGGAGGAATGGAGACCCAGTACTTC	CAHRDRGGMETQYF	NA	TRBV6-5	TRBJ2-5	TRBD1
TGTGCCAGCAGTTCGACAGGGGTCTATAATTCACCCCTCCACTTT	CASSSTGVYNSPLHF	NA	TRBV28	TRBJ1-6	TRBD1
TGTGCCAGTAGTCGAGGGACAGCTAACTATGGCTACACCTTC	CASSRGTANYGYTF	NA	TRBV19	TRBJ1-2	TRBD1
TGTGCCAGCAGCTTACGGGCGGGAGACAGTGAGCAGTTCTTC	CASSLRAGDSEQFF	NA	TRBV7-3	TRBJ2-1	TRBD2
TGTGCCAGCAGCTTAGAGCTAGCGGCAACTCAAGAGACCCAGTACTTC	CASSLELAATQETQYF	once	TRBV7-6	TRBJ2-5	TRBD2
TGTGCCAGCAGCTTGGATTTCGGGAGGGGGAAAGAGACCCAGTACTTC	CASSLDFGRGKETQYF	NA	TRBV5-4	TRBJ2-5	TRBD2
TGCGCCAGCAGCTTGGGACAGGGGGCGAGGGACTACGAGCAGTACTTC	CASSLGQGARDYEQYF	NA	TRBV5-1	TRBJ2-7	TRBD1
TGTGCCAGCAGTAAACCGGGACATCAGCAAGAGACCCAGTACTTC	CASSKPGHQQETQYF	NA	TRBV6-2/TRBV6-3	TRBJ2-5	NA
TGTGCCTGGAGTCCGGTCGTATCGACCCAGTACTTC	CAWSPVVSTQYF	NA	TRBV30	TRBJ2-5	NA
TGTGCCTGGAGGGTGTCTACGCTTAGAGGTGGAGGTGATAATTCACCCCTCCACTTT	CAWRVSTLRGGGDNSPLHF	NA	TRBV30	TRBJ1-6	NA
TGTGCCACCAGTGATACCACTCGGGGAACGAACACCGGGGAGCTGTTTTTT	CATSDTTRGTNTGELFF	once	TRBV24-1	TRBJ2-2	NA
TGTGCCAGCAGGATAGCGGGAGTAAGGGAAGAGACCCAGTACTTC	CASRIAGVREETQYF	NA	TRBV6-5	TRBJ2-5	TRBD2
TGTGCCAGCAGCTTAGTGGGGACAGGGGCCGAGCAGTACTTC	CASSLVGTGAEQYF	NA	TRBV7-9	TRBJ2-7	TRBD1
TGTGCCAGTAGTTCTACGGTCGGGACTAACTATGGCTACACCTTC	CASSSTVGTNYGYTF	NA	TRBV19	TRBJ1-2	NA